Each of the 19 T cell receptor beta chains below was sequenced from the same sample in a study of early T cells in non-severe SARS-CoV-2 infection. TCRdb analysed the 5' RACE reads with MiXCR anew, one entry per CDR3 protein. The table has 53,000 or so distinct CDR3 sequences, around 10% seen once. This specimen consisted of whole blood, obtained at baseline. The receptors originated from an adult who was a healthcare worker with PCR-confirmed SARS-CoV-2 infection or an uninfected control (not recorded which).

This clonotype was counted once. This chain uses TRBV7-9 with TRBJ1-1, with 8 positions matching TRBD1. The germline V gene has CDR1 SEHNR and CDR2 FQNEAQ (reference sequence). This CDR3 comprises 15 residues. The ends lost 4 bases at V and 1 base at J; junction bases unmatched: 5. CDR3: CASSSQGQANTEAFF. The CDR3 nucleotides are TGTGCCAGCAGCTCACAGGGACAGGCGAACACTGAAGCTTTCTTT.

This clonotype occurred many times. This chain joins TRBV21-1 and TRBJ2-3; TRBD2, the D gene given by the table, was not confirmed from the DNA. TRBV21-1 is a pseudogene segment. The CDR3 runs 18 residues. The DNA of the CDR3 is TGTGCCAGCAGCAAAGGGAGGCCCCGGGAGGGCATTGCAGATACGCAGTATTTT. It encodes CASSKGRPREGIADTQYF.

The gene calls are TRBV29-1 and TRBJ2-5; D might be TRBD1 (6 bases). V lost 3 bases, J lost 2 bases, and 10 bases lay in between. The CDR3 runs 13 residues. The germline CDR1 and CDR2 sequences are SQVTM and ANQGSEA. The DNA for the CDR3 is TGCAGCGTTGATACAGGGTTACAAGAGACCCAGTACTTC. Protein: CSVDTGLQETQYF. The full variable domain, rest sourced from reference TRBV29-1 and TRBJ2-5, is SAVISQKPSRDICQRGTSLTIQCQVDSQVTMMFWYRQQPGQSLTLIATANQGSEATYESGFVIDKFPISRPNLTFSTLTVSNMSPEDSSIYLCSVDTGLQETQYFGPGTRLLVL.

The chain combines TRBV10-3 with TRBJ1-2, with TRBD1 identical over 7 bases. The CDR3 runs 14 residues. CDR1 ENHRY and CDR2 SYGVKD come from the germline V gene. The ends lost 0 bases at V and 5 bases at J; junction bases unmatched: 3. CDR3 DNA: TGTGCCATCAGTGAGTCGACAGGGTATTATGGCTACACCTTC. Residues: CAISESTGYYGYTF.

A few counts support this clonotype. The rearrangement uses TRBV2 and TRBJ1-5; TRBD1 matches 7 bases. V shed 4 bases and J 0 bases; nucleotides not matched to a gene: 9. Germline CDR1 and CDR2: SNHLY and FYNNEI. This CDR3 has 17 residues. DNA of the CDR3: TGTGCCAGCAGTGCGCTTCCAGGGGGAGATAGCAATCAGCCCCAGCATTTT. This codes for CASSALPGGDSNQPQHF.

The chain links TRBV20-1 to TRBJ2-3; D is undetermined. V lost 3 bases, J lost 6 bases, and 7 bases lay in between. The CDR3 consists of 11 residues. CDR1 DFQATT and CDR2 SNEGSKA come from the germline V gene (reference sequence). CDR3 nucleotide sequence: TGCAGTGCTAGCTCTTGGGATACGCAGTATTTT. As protein: CSASSWDTQYF.

The chain links TRBV18 to TRBJ1-5; 8 nucleotides match TRBD1. The germline V gene encodes CDR1 KGHSH and CDR2 LQKENI. The CDR3 is 15 amino acids. Unmatched junction bases numbered 3, after V lost 3 bases and J lost 2 bases. The CDR3 here is CASSPPGQGNQPQHF. CDR3 nucleotide sequence: TGTGCCAGCTCACCGCCGGGACAGGGCAATCAGCCCCAGCATTTT.

This clonotype was seen at least ten times. V is TRBV2 and J is TRBJ2-6; the D is unclear. The CDR3 is 14 residues long. Germline V CDR1 and CDR2: SNHLY, FYNNEI. The germline V and J ends were trimmed by 6 bases and 0 bases, with 6 bases remaining between them. The CDR3 is CASRAISGANVLTF. In DNA form, the CDR3 reads TGTGCCAGCAGAGCCATCTCTGGGGCCAACGTCCTGACTTTC.

This clonotype was detected a few times. The V gene is TRBV14, the J gene TRBJ2-2; TRBD1 is a possible D gene (5 bases). Germline CDR1 reads SGHDN; CDR2 reads FVKESK. V lost 4 bases and J 5 bases, leaving 17 bases between the germline ends. This CDR3 is 16 amino acids long. CDR3 region: CASSLRTDSITGELFF. The CDR3 DNA sequence: TGTGCCAGCAGCCTGAGAACCGACAGCATTACCGGGGAGCTGTTTTTT.

This chain connects TRBV28 to TRBJ1-2, with D tentatively TRBD1 (6 bases). Germline CDR1 and CDR2: MDHEN and SYDVKM. Between the trimmed V and J ends, which lost 5 bases and 13 bases, there was a span of 23 bases. The CDR3 totals 14 residues. Written as DNA, the CDR3 is TGTGCCAGCAGTACTCGTCGGGGACAAAAAACCCCCACCTTC. Encoded protein: CASSTRRGQKTPTF.

This clonotype was detected a few times. This sequence joins TRBV7-2 and TRBJ1-2; the match to TRBD1 covers 7 bases. Per the germline V gene, CDR1 is SGHTA and CDR2 is FQGNSA. This CDR3 is 16 amino acids long. The V and J ends lost 1 base and 4 bases, in that order; junction bases with no gene match: 9. This chain's CDR3 is CASSLEAGGGGYGYTF. Here the CDR3 DNA reads TGTGCCAGCAGCTTAGAGGCCGGAGGGGGCGGCTATGGCTACACCTTC. Complete variable domain (other parts from reference TRBV7-2 and TRBJ1-2): GAGVSQSPSNKVTEKGKDVELRCDPISGHTALYWYRQSLGQGLEFLIYFQGNSAPDKSGLPSDRFSAERTGGSVSTLTIQRTQQEDSAVYLCASSLEAGGGGYGYTFGSGTRLTVV.

Details on this clonotype: Germline is not matched at one junction end, which may reflect a read error. The chain carries TRBV7-2 and TRBJ2-2, with D unclear. This CDR3 region has 15 residues. CDR1 is SGHTA and CDR2 is FQGNSA in the germline V gene. CDR3 nucleotides: TGTGCCAGCAGCCTTCTCGGCTCGAACTCCGGGGAGCTGTTTTTT. Translating it yields CASSLLGSNSGELFF.

Ten or more counts support this clonotype. The V and J genes are TRBV5-5 and TRBJ2-3; D unresolved. Germline lookup yields CDR1 SGHKS and CDR2 YYEKEE (reference sequence). This CDR3 is 13 amino acids long. V lost 0 bases and J 4 bases, leaving 6 bases between the germline ends. The CDR3 region is CASSLDPADTQYF. The CDR3 bases are TGTGCCAGCAGCTTGGATCCGGCAGATACGCAGTATTTT.

This clonotype was picked up a small number of times. The chain uses TRBV10-3 and TRBJ2-4; TRBD2 matches 7 bases. CDR1 ENHRY and CDR2 SYGVKD come from the germline V gene. This CDR3 spans 15 amino acids. V lost 2 bases to trimming and J lost 8 bases; unmatched junction nucleotides: 9. The CDR3 DNA is TGTGCCATCAGTGAGAGCGGGGACGGGGGAGACATTCAGTACTTC. Translation: CAISESGDGGDIQYF.

Many counts were recorded for this clonotype. The chain uses TRBV9 and TRBJ2-1, with TRBD2 identical over 10 bases. Trimming at V came to 0 bases and at J to 4 bases, leaving 7 bases not matched to a gene. This CDR3 comprises 17 residues. Germline V lookup: CDR1 SGDLS, CDR2 YYNGEE. The CDR3: CASSVGARTSGYNEQFF. CDR3 DNA sequence: TGTGCCAGCAGCGTAGGGGCGCGGACTAGCGGTTACAATGAGCAGTTCTTC.

This clonotype was counted at least ten times. The J gene is TRBJ2-2, the V gene TRBV6-2 or TRBV6-3, with D maybe TRBD1 (6 bases). In germline, CDR1 is MNHEY, CDR2 SVGEGT. The V end lost 6 bases, the J end lost 0 bases, and 20 bases lay between the germline ends. CDR3 length: 18 residues. The CDR3 protein is CASSLGQRMGTNTGELFF. The CDR3 nucleotides are TGTGCCAGCAGCCTAGGACAGAGGATGGGGACGAACACCGGGGAGCTGTTTTTT.

There are many counts of this clonotype. The chain employs TRBV9 and TRBJ2-3; D tentatively fits TRBD1 or TRBD2 (5 bases each). This CDR3 spans 16 amino acids. The germline V gene encodes CDR1 SGDLS and CDR2 YYNGEE. The V and J ends lost 1 base and 0 bases respectively, with 12 bases between them. CDR3 residues: CASSVTGGPSTDTQYF. For the CDR3, the DNA is TGTGCCAGCAGCGTAACAGGAGGCCCTAGCACAGATACGCAGTATTTT.

V is TRBV19 and J is TRBJ1-5; D is unclear. This CDR3 contains 12 residues. V was trimmed by 9 bases and J by 3 bases, leaving 9 bases between them. The germline V gene encodes CDR1 LNHDA and CDR2 SQIVND (reference sequence). The chain's CDR3 is CASRRDNQPQHF. The CDR3 DNA follows: TGTGCCAGCCGGAGGGACAATCAGCCCCAGCATTTT.

This clonotype was picked up many times. The genes are TRBV10-3 and TRBJ2-1, with 16 bases that match TRBD2. The CDR3 covers 15 residues. Looked up from germline, CDR1 is ENHRY and CDR2 is SYGVKD. V lost 10 bases, J lost 10 bases, and 10 bases stayed unmatched. Here the CDR3 reads CATQPGTSGRVEQFF. The CDR3 nucleotides read TGTGCCACCCAGCCCGGGACTAGCGGGAGGGTCGAGCAGTTCTTC.